The 30 T cell receptor beta chains given below trace back to one sample, sequenced in a study of regulatory T cells in long-lasting Graves disease. Time point defined: persistent/refractory GD, antithyroid drugs over 5 years with positive TRAb. PBMCs provided the RNA from which the TCR library was made. For TCR beta, libraries came from iRepertoire HTBI primers and Arm-PCR of CDR3 regions. TCRdb used MiXCR to reprocess the multiplex PCR reads, holding one entry per CDR3 protein. This repertoire shows 400,000 to 450,000 distinct CDR3 sequences, about a quarter found once; its top ten account for about a quarter. The specimen comprised peripheral blood mononuclear cells (PBMCs), sampled when the disease was refractory, from a patient treated with antithyroid drugs. These receptors all stem from a female donor with Graves disease.

The chain has TRBV15 and TRBJ2-7; possible D gene TRBD2, 5 bases. V was trimmed by 0 bases and J by 5 bases, leaving 17 bases between them. Germline assignment: CDR1 LNHNV and CDR2 YYDKDF (reference sequence). The CDR3 totals 16 residues. This CDR3 reads CATSRDLGRGDHEQYF. In nucleotides, the CDR3 is TGTGCCACCAGCAGAGACCTGGGTCGGGGAGATCACGAGCAGTACTTC.

Note on this clonotype: It may be a read error: a sequence one base away is much more abundant. This CDR3 is missing its conserved last phenylalanine or tryptophan, likely due to a read error. This chain links TRBV6-1 with TRBJ1-2, with 9 bases lining up with TRBD1. Unmatched junction bases numbered 10, after V lost 5 bases and J lost 6 bases. There are 15 residues in the CDR3. CDR1 and CDR2 (germline): MNHNS, SASEGT. In nucleotides, the CDR3 is TGTGCCAGCAGTACAGACAGGGGGGTGTCAGATGGCTACACCTTA. This translates into CASSTDRGVSDGYTL.

The chain uses TRBV4-2 and TRBJ2-1; 7 bases agree with TRBD2. Germline V lookup: CDR1 LGHNA, CDR2 YNFKEQ. This CDR3 has 16 amino acids. V was clipped by 1 base and J by 12 bases; unmatched bases: 15. The CDR3 DNA reads TGTGCCAGCAGCCAAGTCCCACCAGAGGCGGGAGAGGGGCAGTTCTTC. Translating it yields CASSQVPPEAGEGQFF.

This clonotype appeared many times. The DNA of the CDR3 is TGTGCCAGCAGTTCCGCAGGGGCGCAGAACACTGAAGCTTTCTTT. Encoded protein: CASSSAGAQNTEAFF. V gene TRBV28 combines with J gene TRBJ1-1, with a weak D call TRBD1 (6 bases). CDR3 length: 15 amino acids. V was clipped by 4 bases and J by 1 base, with 13 bases between them. Germline-derived CDR1 and CDR2 are MDHEN and SYDVKM. The variable domain in full, with the rest retrieved from reference TRBV28 and TRBJ1-1, is DVKVTQSSRYLVKRTGEKVFLECVQDMDHENMFWYRQDPGLGLRLIYFSYDVKMKEKGDIPEGYSVSREKKERFSLILESASTNQTSMYLCASSSAGAQNTEAFFGQGTRLTVV.

The table lists this clonotype with a few counts. The gene calls are TRBV7-2 and TRBJ1-5; TRBD1 aligns across 8 bases. V dropped 0 bases and J dropped 8; count of bases not matched to a gene: 6. Germline CDR1 and CDR2: SGHTA and FQGNSA. CDR3 size: 15 residues. The CDR3 DNA follows: TGTGCCAGCAGCTTAGCCGCAGGGGGCTTGGAGCCCCAGCATTTT. Protein: CASSLAAGGLEPQHF.

This clonotype was counted at least ten times. The chain uses TRBV2 and TRBJ1-2; a possible D gene is TRBD1 (6 bases). Trimming took off 6 bases at V and 3 bases at J, with 11 bases between the two ends. CDR3 length: 13 residues. Looked up from germline, CDR1 is SNHLY and CDR2 is FYNNEI. This CDR3 is CASSETGYYGYTF. DNA for the CDR3: TGTGCCAGCAGCGAAACAGGGTACTATGGCTACACCTTC. Combining the CDR3 with reference TRBV2 and TRBJ1-2 gives the whole variable domain EPEVTQTPSHQVTQMGQEVILRCVPISNHLYFYWYRQILGQKVEFLVSFYNNEISEKSEIFDDQFSVERPDGSNFTLKIRSTKLEDSAMYFCASSETGYYGYTFGSGTRLTVV.

This clonotype was detected many times. The chain recombines TRBV27 with TRBJ2-7, with 7 bases fitting TRBD2. Germline loops: CDR1 MNHEY, CDR2 SMNVEV (reference sequence). The CDR3 runs 14 residues. The V gene end was trimmed by 8 bases and the J gene end by 2 bases; junction bases not matched to a gene: 9. The CDR3 sequence: CASQPSSGPYEQYF. The CDR3 DNA is TGTGCCAGCCAACCTTCTAGCGGCCCCTACGAGCAGTACTTC.

This chain links TRBV6-2 or TRBV6-3 with TRBJ2-3, with 11 nucleotides matching TRBD2. V shed 8 bases and J 4 bases; nucleotides not matched to a gene: 5. Germline assignment: CDR1 MNHEY and CDR2 SVGEGT. The CDR3 covers 14 residues. CDR3 loop: CASALAGVPDTQYF. The CDR3 coding sequence is TGTGCCAGCGCACTAGCGGGAGTGCCAGATACGCAGTATTTT.

CDR3 bases: TGCAGTGCTAGAGGGGAGCACGAGCAGTACTTC. This sequence encodes CSARGEHEQYF. The rearrangement links TRBV20-1 to TRBJ2-7, with a possible D match to TRBD2 (5 bases). Germline loops: CDR1 DFQATT, CDR2 SNEGSKA (reference sequence). V lost 1 base to trimming and J lost 5 bases, with 6 bases between them. The CDR3 sequence is 11 residues long.

This clonotype was detected once. The V call is TRBV19, the J call TRBJ2-7, with D unclear. Germline V lookup: CDR1 LNHDA, CDR2 SQIVND (reference sequence). The CDR3 contains 13 residues. The germline V and J ends were trimmed by 6 bases and 6 bases, with 15 bases remaining between them. CDR3 region: CASSFHGSLEQYF. CDR3 DNA: TGTGCCAGTAGCTTCCACGGATCCCTCGAGCAGTACTTC.

The chain couples TRBV28 to TRBJ1-3; TRBD1 might be the D (6 bases). Germline-derived CDR1 and CDR2 are MDHEN and SYDVKM. Trimming cost V 5 bases and J 4 bases, with 18 bases left between them. The CDR3 is made up of 16 amino acids. The CDR3 loop is CASSPPQGREGNTIYF. CDR3 sequence (DNA): TGTGCCAGCAGTCCCCCTCAGGGGCGCGAGGGAAACACCATATATTTT.

V and J are TRBV30 and TRBJ1-6; D unresolved. Trimming took off 2 bases at V and 6 bases at J, with 8 bases between the two ends. Germline CDR1 is GTSNPN and CDR2 is SVGIG (reference sequence). This CDR3 is built from 13 residues. The CDR3 sequence: CAWSRMANSPLHF. The CDR3 coding sequence is TGTGCCTGGAGTAGGATGGCTAATTCACCCCTCCACTTT.

This clonotype was seen repeatedly, ten times or more. The chain uses TRBV6-1 and TRBJ2-7; D gene uncertain. V gave up 4 bases and J gave up 4 bases, with 8 bases separating them. Looked up from germline, CDR1 is MNHNS and CDR2 is SASEGT. This CDR3 comprises 12 residues. The CDR3 sequence: CASSVDGYEQYF. In DNA form, the CDR3 reads TGTGCCAGCAGTGTAGATGGGTACGAGCAGTACTTC.

In its sample, this clonotype was seen once. The chain links TRBV19 to TRBJ1-5; 7 nucleotides line up with TRBD1. This CDR3 has 16 amino acids. The germline V gene encodes CDR1 LNHDA and CDR2 SQIVND (reference sequence). With V trimmed by 3 bases and J by 3 bases, 8 bases remained unmatched. In nucleotides, the CDR3 is TGTGCCAGTAGTATCCCAGGGGGGGGGTTCAATCAGCCCCAGCATTTT. This sequence encodes CASSIPGGGFNQPQHF.

The chain couples TRBV7-9 to TRBJ2-4, with 9 bases fitting TRBD1. CDR3 length equals 17 residues. J lost 0 bases, V lost 5 bases, and 8 bases had no gene match. Germline V gene sequence: CDR1 SEHNR, CDR2 FQNEAQ (reference sequence). The DNA for the CDR3 is TGTGCCAGCAGCCCCCAGGGACAGGGCTTAGCCAAAAACATTCAGTACTTC. It codes for CASSPQGQGLAKNIQYF.

There are many counts of this clonotype. The gene calls are TRBV19 and TRBJ1-1; possibly TRBD1 for D (6 bases). This CDR3 region has 18 residues. Germline CDR1 and CDR2: LNHDA and SQIVND (reference sequence). V dropped 6 bases and J dropped 0 bases, with 23 bases sitting between them. The CDR3 DNA follows: TGTGCCAGTAGAAAAGGGCTTGAGGGGGAAACGATGAACACTGAAGCTTTCTTT. Its protein is CASRKGLEGETMNTEAFF.

This clonotype was counted only a few times. The chain recombines TRBV7-9 with TRBJ1-2; 7 bases are shared with TRBD1. The CDR3 is 15 amino acids. The trim removed 7 bases at V and 0 bases at J, leaving 8 bases unmatched. The germline V gene has CDR1 SEHNR and CDR2 FQNEAQ (reference sequence). The CDR3: CASTPPDRTNYGYTF. In DNA, the CDR3 is TGTGCCAGCACCCCCCCGGACAGGACTAACTATGGCTACACCTTC.

This clonotype was picked up many times. The rearrangement uses TRBV7-2 and TRBJ1-4, with TRBD1 as a possible D gene (6 bases). This CDR3 has 15 residues. Germline V gene data show CDR1 as SGHTA and CDR2 as FQGNSA. Trimming shortened V by 4 bases and J by 4 bases, and 13 bases separated the two germline ends. CDR3 in amino acids: CASSSPRGGNEKLFF. In DNA form, the CDR3 reads TGTGCCAGCAGCTCTCCCAGGGGTGGTAATGAAAAACTGTTTTTT.

This clonotype was detected many times. The chain links TRBV6-4 to TRBJ2-2; 10 positions agree with TRBD2. V was clipped by 2 bases and J by 2 bases; unmatched bases: 8. Germline CDR1 reads MRHNA; CDR2 reads SNTAGT. The length of the CDR3 is 18 residues. CDR3 protein: CASSDASGTSANTGELFF. The CDR3 DNA reads TGTGCCAGCAGTGACGCTAGTGGGACTAGCGCAAACACCGGGGAGCTGTTTTTT.

This clonotype appeared a few times. V usage is TRBV2 and J usage is TRBJ2-2, with 7 bases that match TRBD1. The CDR3 length is 13 residues. V lost 3 bases, J lost 11 bases, and 6 bases stayed unmatched. Germline V gene lookup returns CDR1 SNHLY and CDR2 FYNNEI. The CDR3 sequence: CASSDPGQLELFF. The CDR3 DNA follows: TGTGCCAGCAGTGACCCGGGACAGTTAGAGCTGTTTTTT.

This chain uses TRBV7-2 with TRBJ1-1; D gene unclear. Germline CDR1 SGHTA, CDR2 FQGNSA. The CDR3 totals 14 residues. V shed 2 bases and J shed 0 bases, with 7 bases lying between them. The CDR3 DNA follows: TGTGCCAGCAGCTTATGGCAACTGAACACTGAAGCTTTCTTT. This gives the protein CASSLWQLNTEAFF.

For this clonotype: The germline gene is not matched at one end of the junction; a read error may be the cause. The CDR3 bases are TGTGCCAGCAGCTTAGCGGGAGCTTTAGAGACCCAGTACTTC. Translating gives CASSLAGALETQYF. This chain uses TRBV5-1 with TRBJ2-5, with 9 bases fitting TRBD2. In germline, CDR1 is SGHRS, CDR2 YFSETQ. The CDR3 covers 14 residues.

Regarding this clonotype: This likely stems from a read error, as it lies one base from a far larger clone. The V call is TRBV2, the J call TRBJ1-4; TRBD1 is a possible D gene (5 bases). Looked up from germline, CDR1 is SNHLY and CDR2 is FYNNEI. The V and J ends lost 5 bases and 6 bases respectively, with 22 bases between them. This CDR3 has 17 residues. The CDR3 sequence: CASSPLAWGEKDEKLFF. As DNA, the CDR3 is TGTGCCAGCAGTCCGCTTGCTTGGGGGGAGAAGGATGAAAAACTGTTTTTT.

This chain joins TRBV19 and TRBJ1-2, with a weak D call TRBD1 (6 bases). There are 13 residues in the CDR3. Germline V gives CDR1 LNHDA, CDR2 SQIVND (reference sequence). Trimming shortened V by 9 bases and J by 8 bases, and 19 bases separated the two germline ends. The chain's CDR3 is CASRSVGAHGYTF. The CDR3 DNA reads as TGTGCCAGCCGGTCGGTGGGGGCCCACGGCTACACCTTC.

The chain combines TRBV10-3 with TRBJ2-2; 9 nucleotides match TRBD1. The CDR3 sequence is 18 residues long. The junction had 15 bases not matched to a gene; V was cut back by 6 bases and J by 4 bases. In germline, CDR1 is ENHRY, CDR2 SYGVKD. CDR3 nucleotides: TGTGCCATCAGACCCACTCCATGGACAGGGGAGGGCACCGGGGAGCTGTTTTTT. Translation: CAIRPTPWTGEGTGELFF.

A few counts support this clonotype. V gene TRBV6-5 combines with J gene TRBJ2-7; 7 nucleotides align to TRBD2. There are 15 residues in the CDR3. Germline V lookup: CDR1 MNHEY, CDR2 SVGAGI. V gave up 2 bases and J gave up 0 bases; unmatched junction bases: 4. CDR3 region: CASSYVGGSSYEQYF. Here the CDR3 DNA reads TGTGCCAGCAGTTACGTCGGCGGGAGCTCCTACGAGCAGTACTTC.

This clonotype was seen more than once but under ten times. This chain uses TRBV6-2 or TRBV6-3 with TRBJ1-1, with D perhaps TRBD1 (6 bases). Germline-derived CDR1 and CDR2 are MNHEY and SVGEGT. Trimming shortened V by 4 bases and J by 1 base, and 10 bases separated the two germline ends. The CDR3 has 14 amino acids. The CDR3 spells CASSLDRRNTEAFF. For the CDR3, the DNA is TGTGCCAGCAGTTTAGACAGGAGGAACACTGAAGCTTTCTTT.

In its sample, this clonotype was seen many times. The chain carries TRBV7-2 and TRBJ1-5, with D possibly being TRBD1 (5 bases). This CDR3 is built from 16 residues. Looked up from germline, CDR1 is SGHTA and CDR2 is FQGNSA. Trimming shortened V by 1 base and J by 4 bases, and 14 bases separated the two germline ends. Here the CDR3 DNA reads TGTGCCAGCAGCTTAGGGAGTTACAGGAGGAATCAGCCCCAGCATTTT. It translates to CASSLGSYRRNQPQHF.

This chain connects TRBV7-3 to TRBJ2-5; D not resolved. CDR3 length equals 15 residues. The V gene's germline CDR1 is SGHTA and CDR2 FQGTGA. Trimming cost V 1 base and J 2 bases, with 11 bases left between them. The CDR3 coding sequence is TGTGCCAGCAGCTTAAATAGGATTCCGCAAGAGACCCAGTACTTC. Encoded protein: CASSLNRIPQETQYF.

There are a few counts of this clonotype. The rearrangement joins TRBV19 to TRBJ2-7, with a weak D call TRBD2 (6 bases). The germline V gene has CDR1 LNHDA and CDR2 SQIVND (reference sequence). CDR3 length: 13 residues. Trimming took 5 bases from V and 7 from J, leaving 15 bases between them. CDR3 DNA sequence: TGTGCCAGTAGTTCCGGGACTCCGCAGGAGCAGTACTTC. Protein product: CASSSGTPQEQYF.